The present T cell receptor (beta chain) was sequenced within a study of OX40 agonist ivuxolimab in advanced cancers. Study background: Melanoma, hepatocellular carcinoma, head and neck or renal cell cancer occurred in dose-escalation patients. Findings of the study overall: With doses of 0.1 to 3.0 mg/kg, CD4+ and CD8+ blood T cells had undergone clonal expansion by week 6. Which antigen the expanded peripheral T cells recognized is unknown. Low normalized T-cell clonal expansion also characterized some of the nonresponders.

The germline V gene encodes CDR1 LNHDA and CDR2 SQIVND (reference sequence). V was shortened by 4 bases and J by 4 bases, with 17 bases between the two germline ends. CDR3 length: 16 residues. Profiling relied on immunoSEQ multiplex PCR, and the TCRdb table lists in-frame clones only, not all of them. The data show 75,000 to 95,000 clones, about 90% seen once. Points on this clone: Its antigen is currently unknown.

The clonotype was recovered from an adult with an advanced solid tumor such as melanoma, head and neck, liver or kidney cancer. The material was CD4+ or CD8+ T cells sorted from blood, obtained in a trial of the OX40 agonist ivuxolimab. J is TRBJ1-3 and V is TRBV19, with D perhaps matching TRBD1 (6 bases). This chain's CDR3 is CASSRPAGVSGNTIYF. CDR3 DNA sequence: TGTGCCAGTAGTAGGCCCGCAGGGGTCTCCGGAAACACCATATATTTT.